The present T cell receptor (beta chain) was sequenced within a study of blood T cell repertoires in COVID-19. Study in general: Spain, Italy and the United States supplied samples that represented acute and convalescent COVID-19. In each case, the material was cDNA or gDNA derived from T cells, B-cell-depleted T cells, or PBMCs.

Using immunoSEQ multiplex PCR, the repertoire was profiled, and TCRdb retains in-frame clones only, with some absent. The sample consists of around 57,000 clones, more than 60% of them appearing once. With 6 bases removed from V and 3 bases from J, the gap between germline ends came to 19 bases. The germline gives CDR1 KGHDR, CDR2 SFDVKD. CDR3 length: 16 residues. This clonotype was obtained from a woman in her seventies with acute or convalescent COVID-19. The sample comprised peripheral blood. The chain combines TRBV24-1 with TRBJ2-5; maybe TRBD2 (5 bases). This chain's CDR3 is CATSSGGPSGEETQYF. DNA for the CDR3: TGTGCCACCAGTTCTGGCGGGCCCTCTGGGGAAGAGACCCAGTACTTC.